A single sample is the source of the 17 T cell receptor beta chains below, sequenced in a study of T cells in women clearing cervical HPV infection. The protocol was immunoSEQ multiplex PCR, while the TCRdb copy is restricted to in-frame clones and leaves out a portion. The repertoire table contains 25,000 to 35,000 clones. The sequenced sample consisted of blood buffy coat. Receptors originate from a woman between 18 and 70 years old with a cervical HPV16 infection that either progressed to CIN3+ or cleared (not recorded which).

Concerning this clone: The read halts 3 residues ahead of the CDR3 end, with the missing end drawn from the germline J gene. This chain joins TRBV28 and TRBJ1-2; perhaps TRBD1 as D (6 bases). The CDR3 spans 13 residues. V was cut by 3 bases and J by 5 bases, with 10 bases left in between. Germline CDR1 is MDHEN and CDR2 is SYDVKM. The CDR3 DNA, read in part, is TGTGCCAGCAGTTTGGGACACCAATATGGC. Protein sequence: CASSLGHQYG. The full CDR3 reads CASSLGHQYGYTF.

Worth noting for this clone: The CDR3 is cut off 3 residues early in the read; its end comes from the germline J gene. The chain combines TRBV19 with TRBJ1-5; 7 nucleotides line up with TRBD1. The CDR3 extends over 13 amino acids. Unmatched junction bases numbered 8, after V lost 11 bases and J lost 4 bases. Germline lookup yields CDR1 LNHDA and CDR2 SQIVND (reference sequence). The CDR3: CAGSQQGNQPQHF. CDR3 DNA, as far as it was read: TGTGCCGGTTCTCAACAGGGGAATCAGCCC.

A note on this clone: The read gets to within 3 residues of the CDR3 end, and the germline J gene fills in the rest. The V gene is TRBV5-1, the J gene TRBJ1-2; the match to TRBD1 covers 8 bases. Germline CDR1 is SGHRS and CDR2 is YFSETQ. CDR3 length: 16 residues. CDR3 DNA (partial): TGCGCCAGCAGCTTGGAAGGGCAAAACAGGGGGAACGGC. The encoded protein is CASSLEGQNRGNG. The full CDR3 reads CASSLEGQNRGNGYTF.

Details on this clone: The DNA ends 3 residues before the CDR3 does, and the rest of the CDR3 is filled in from the germline J gene. This rearrangement joins TRBV20-1 to TRBJ2-2; D gene ambiguous. CDR3 size: 12 residues. Germline V lookup: CDR1 DFQATT, CDR2 SNEGSKA (reference sequence). V lost 6 bases, J lost 3 bases, and 8 bases lay in between. Incomplete CDR3 DNA: TGCAGTGCCGCAACAGACACCGGGGAG. Residues: CSAATDTGE. The full CDR3 sequence reads CSAATDTGELFF.

In the case of this clone: The read ends 3 residues early relative to the CDR3; the germline J gene fills the gap. The rearrangement joins TRBV11-2 to TRBJ2-3; 9 bases align to TRBD2. The junction had 6 bases not matched to a gene; V was cut back by 5 bases and J by 6 bases. The length of the CDR3 is 14 residues. Germline V gene data show CDR1 as SGHAT and CDR2 as FQNNGV. Incomplete CDR3 DNA: TGTGCCAGCAGCCATGGGACTAGCTTGGATACG. Its translation is CASSHGTSLDT. The complete CDR3 reads CASSHGTSLDTQYF.

In the case of this clone: The sequence runs out 3 residues before the end of the CDR3; the remainder is reconstructed from the germline J gene. This chain uses TRBV5-1 with TRBJ1-2, with a weak D call TRBD1 (6 bases). Germline CDR1 and CDR2: SGHRS and YFSETQ. V lost 0 bases and J lost 7, with 13 bases in between. The CDR3 covers 14 residues. The CDR3 sequence: CASSLDPRGTGYTF. CDR3 bases read: TGCGCCAGCAGCTTGGATCCCAGGGGTACTGGC. The whole variable domain, filled in from reference TRBV5-1 and TRBJ1-2, reads KAGVTQTPRYLIKTRGQQVTLSCSPISGHRSVSWYQQTPGQGLQFLFEYFSETQRNKGNFPGRFSGRQFSNSRSEMNVSTLELGDSALYLCASSLDPRGTGYTFGSGTRLTVV.

Regarding this clone: The read halts 3 residues ahead of the CDR3 end, with the missing end drawn from the germline J gene. The chain has TRBV19 and TRBJ1-2; possibly TRBD1 for D (6 bases). Germline loops: CDR1 LNHDA, CDR2 SQIVND (reference sequence). The CDR3 is 16 amino acids. CDR3 protein: CASKSGGPLSTDTYTF. Partial CDR3 DNA: TGTGCCAGTAAAAGCGGGGGCCCTTTAAGCACAGATACC.

As to this clone: The sequenced fragment ends 3 residues before the CDR3 boundary, so the rest is inferred from the germline J gene. V gene TRBV20-1 combines with J gene TRBJ1-5; 8 positions agree with TRBD1. The V segment lost 3 bases and the J segment 2 bases; nucleotides outside the gene matches: 9. Germline assignment: CDR1 DFQATT and CDR2 SNEGSKA (reference sequence). The CDR3 sequence is 16 residues long. The CDR3 reads CSASPNRGSGNQPQHF. CDR3 DNA (partial): TGCAGTGCTAGTCCGAACAGGGGGTCTGGCAATCAGCCC.

Measured by frequency, this clone is medium-sized. The read stops 3 residues short of the end of the CDR3; the missing end is completed from the germline J gene. J is TRBJ1-5 and V is TRBV10-3; D might be TRBD1 (6 bases). The CDR3 consists of 15 residues. V lost 2 bases and J 4 bases, leaving 12 bases between the germline ends. Germline assignment: CDR1 ENHRY and CDR2 SYGVKD. The part of the CDR3 DNA that was read is TGTGCCATCAGTGAGCCGGGGACACTTAATCAGCCC. Amino acids: CAISEPGTLNQP. The whole CDR3 is CAISEPGTLNQPQHF.

About this clone: The read finishes 3 residues shy of the CDR3 end, and the germline J gene is used to complete it. This sequence joins TRBV7-8 and TRBJ1-1; D may be TRBD1 (5 bases). Germline V CDR1 and CDR2: SGHVS, FQNEAQ. Trimming cost V 1 base and J 4 bases, with 13 bases left between them. This CDR3 contains 15 residues. Incomplete CDR3 DNA: TGTGCCAGCAGCTTAGTAGCGGGGGGGGTCACTGAA. Protein sequence: CASSLVAGGVTE. The entire CDR3 is CASSLVAGGVTEAFF.

As regards this clone: The CDR3 is cut off 3 residues early in the read; its end comes from the germline J gene. The chain employs TRBV5-1 and TRBJ1-2; the D gene is possibly TRBD1 (5 bases). The CDR3 has 15 residues. V lost 4 bases and J lost 4, with 17 bases in between. CDR1 is SGHRS and CDR2 is YFSETQ in the germline V gene. The CDR3 loop reads CASSQGSQNGYGYTF. CDR3 DNA (partial): TGCGCCAGCAGCCAGGGCTCACAGAACGGCTATGGC.

For this clone: Read sequence stops 3 residues before the CDR3 end, and the germline J gene provides the missing end. The chain recombines TRBV29-1 with TRBJ2-7; 9 bases align to TRBD1. The CDR3 has 13 amino acids. Germline loops: CDR1 SQVTM, CDR2 ANQGSEA. Trimming cost V 7 bases and J 3 bases; bases outside gene matches: 7. CDR3: CSGATGGGYEQYF. The covered CDR3 bases are TGCAGCGGGGCGACAGGGGGTGGCTACGAG.

Points on this clone: The CDR3 end is not reached by the read, which stops 3 residues before it; the germline J gene fills it in. The gene calls are TRBV7-8 and TRBJ1-2; D unclear. Looked up from germline, CDR1 is SGHVS and CDR2 is FQNEAQ. The CDR3 loop spans 16 amino acids. The CDR3 sequence: CASSVGLAVPTDTYTF. The CDR3 bases that were read are TGTGCCAGCAGCGTCGGCCTAGCGGTCCCCACAGATACC.

Notes on this clone: The missing CDR3 end, 3 residues past where the read stops, is filled in from the germline J gene. The V gene is TRBV7-8, the J gene TRBJ1-6; TRBD1 aligns across 7 bases. Germline V CDR1 and CDR2: SGHVS, FQNEAQ. V dropped 5 bases and J dropped 7; count of bases not matched to a gene: 17. The CDR3 contains 18 residues. The CDR3 loop reads CASSPDRSIVALNSPLHF. CDR3 DNA (partial): TGTGCCAGCAGCCCGGACAGGAGCATAGTTGCGCTAAATTCACCC.

Partial CDR3 DNA: TGTGCCAGTATGCCCCGAGTAGCGGGAGGGACGAACACCGGGGAG. Protein sequence: CASMPRVAGGTNTGE. In full, the CDR3 reads CASMPRVAGGTNTGELFF. V gene TRBV19 combines with J gene TRBJ2-2; 11 nucleotides line up with TRBD2. The CDR3 is cut off 3 residues early in the read; its end comes from the germline J gene. The CDR3 length is 18 residues. The germline gives CDR1 LNHDA, CDR2 SQIVND (reference sequence). Trimming at V came to 7 bases and at J to 0 bases, leaving 10 bases not matched to a gene.

For this clone: The read is 3 residues too short to cover the CDR3 end, so that end is filled in from the germline J gene. The V gene is TRBV30, the J gene TRBJ2-3; TRBD2 is a possible D gene (6 bases). The germline V gene encodes CDR1 GTSNPN and CDR2 SVGIG (reference sequence). The CDR3 length is 13 residues. CDR3 DNA, as far as it was read: TGTGCCTGGAGCTTTGCGGGGCGGGTGGCG. Translated: CAWSFAGRVA. The entire CDR3 protein reads CAWSFAGRVAQYF.

In the case of this clone: Sequencing ends 3 residues short of the CDR3 end; the germline J gene provides the rest. The J gene is TRBJ1-2, the V gene TRBV19; TRBD1 agrees at 9 bases. CDR3 length: 14 amino acids. Germline values: CDR1 LNHDA, CDR2 SQIVND (reference sequence). CDR3 amino acids: CASSIDRGGNIYTF. CDR3 bases read: TGTGCCAGTAGTATCGACAGGGGGGGTAACATC.